This T cell receptor (beta chain) was captured in a study of ipilimumab plus nivolumab after autologous stem cell transplantation. At the level of the study: The DLBCL cohort had primary refractory and relapsed disease, with 18-month progression-free survival of about 82% and 31%.

The method was immunoSEQ multiplex PCR; TCRdb's version includes in-frame clones alone and lacks a portion of them. The sample carries fewer than 95,000 clones, 65% to 85% recorded once. After removal of 5 bases from V and 7 bases from J, the junction contained 7 bases not matched to a gene. The germline CDR1 and CDR2 sequences are MGHRA and YSYEKL. CDR3 length: 13 amino acids. Ipilimumab, 1 mg/kg, started 14 to 28 days after autologous transplant. The sequenced sample was PBMCs, obtained in a trial of ipilimumab plus nivolumab as post-transplant consolidation. The chain has TRBV4-1 and TRBJ2-7; 8 nucleotides match TRBD2. The origin of this receptor is a male donor with diffuse large B-cell lymphoma. This CDR3 reads CASSVQRGWEQYF. The CDR3 DNA reads as TGCGCCAGCAGCGTTCAGCGGGGGTGGGAGCAGTACTTC.